This T cell receptor (beta chain) was recovered during a study of lymphopenia after photon versus proton radiotherapy. The method was immunoSEQ multiplex PCR; TCRdb's version includes in-frame clones alone and lacks a portion of them. The sample carries roughly 45,000 clones, 85% recorded once. The starting material was peripheral blood, obtained from a patient treated with photon-based radiotherapy. The origin of this receptor is a man in his forties or fifties with gastric cancer.

The chain's CDR3 is CASSKGGTDTQYF. The CDR3 nucleotides are TGTGCCAGCAGTAAAGGAGGCACAGATACGCAGTATTTT. The chain uses TRBV6-1 and TRBJ2-3, with no clear D. This CDR3 is 13 amino acids long. Trimming shortened V by 5 bases and J by 1 base, and 7 bases separated the two germline ends. Per germline, CDR1 MNHNS and CDR2 SASEGT.